A single sample gave rise to the 2 T cell receptor beta chains below, sequenced in a study of T cell responses to AZD1222 COVID-19 vaccine (dated by TCRdb to 2020 to 2022). The library was built by means of the immunoSEQ multiplex PCR assay. The table was pulled from immuneACCESS by TCRdb, which kept in-frame rearrangements only. Such tables lose some clones; where checked, under half of the loss comes from unresolved V genes, and the rest has no known cause. The sample table lists roughly 100,000 clones, around nine tenths of them with a count of one. The top ten hold 1.3% of the sample. The sample's time point, from its label and the paper: baseline before first vaccination. The starting material was peripheral blood, obtained on day 0 of AZD1222 vaccination. These receptor sequences come from an adult in good health.

This clone was found once. The chain employs TRBV14 and TRBJ1-2, with D uncertain. Trimming cost V 6 bases and J 5 bases, with 19 bases left between them. Per the germline V gene, CDR1 is SGHDN and CDR2 is FVKESK. There are 15 residues in the CDR3. For the CDR3, the DNA is TGTGCCAGCAGTCAGGACCTGGGATTGGTTTATGGCTACACCTTC. The encoded protein is CASSQDLGLVYGYTF.

CDR3 in DNA: TGTGCCAGCAGCCTCTCAGGGTCATATGGCTACACCTTC. It codes for CASSLSGSYGYTF. This sequence joins TRBV28 and TRBJ1-2, with a weak D call TRBD1 (5 bases). From germline, CDR1 is MDHEN and CDR2 SYDVKM. V was trimmed by 6 bases and J by 5 bases, leaving 13 bases between them. This CDR3 is built from 13 residues.